The rows below give T cell receptor beta chains drawn from one sample of a study of identical twins. TCRdb used MiXCR to reprocess the 5' RACE reads, holding one entry per CDR3 protein. Here the sample spans approximately 620,000 distinct CDR3 sequences, 8.5% to 9.5% being singletons. These data also featured in a second study, about yellow fever vaccine responses in identical twins.

Sequences were obtained from PBMCs. The receptors were gathered from a woman younger than 30 in good health. The CDR3 runs from the conserved cysteine through the conserved F or W. D genes are given only for firm matches. The listing skips clone size in some rows; elsewhere it reads once, few, many or a size class.

V gene	clone size	D gene	J gene	CDR3 DNA	CDR3 protein
TRBV12-3/TRBV12-4	few	-	TRBJ2-5	TGTGCCAGCAGTATAGTGGGCCAAGAGACCCAGTACTTC	CASSIVGQETQYF
TRBV6-5	-	TRBD2	TRBJ2-5	TGTGCCAGCAGTTACTCGGCTAGCGGGGGGCAAGAGACCCAGTACTTC	CASSYSASGGQETQYF
TRBV6-1	-	TRBD1	TRBJ1-4	TGTGCCAGCAACGGAAAGGGACAGAGTAATGAAAAACTGTTTTTT	CASNGKGQSNEKLFF
TRBV6-5	-	TRBD1	TRBJ2-2	TGTGCCAGCAGTTCCCGAATGAGGACAGGGGTCGACACCGGGGAGCTGTTTTTT	CASSSRMRTGVDTGELFF
TRBV29-1	many	-	TRBJ2-5	TGCAGCGTTACGATGAGGGGTGTCCGGGACACCCAGTACTTC	CSVTMRGVRDTQYF
TRBV4-2	few	-	TRBJ1-2	TGTGCCAGCAGCCCCGGGGGTGGTAGCTCGGGTGGCTACACCTTC	CASSPGGGSSGGYTF
TRBV7-6	few	TRBD2	TRBJ2-1	TGTGCCAGCAGCTTAGGACCGGGGAAAGGCGGGGGGAGCTACAATGAGCAGTTCTTC	CASSLGPGKGGGSYNEQFF
TRBV20-1	-	-	TRBJ2-1	TGCAGTGCCCCCGGGGCGCAAAATTACAATGAGCAGTTCTTC	CSAPGAQNYNEQFF
TRBV5-1	-	-	TRBJ2-2	TGCGCCAGCAGCCGACTAACTACGAACACCGGGGAGCTGTTTTTT	CASSRLTTNTGELFF
TRBV7-8	many	-	TRBJ1-2	TGTGCCAGCAGCTTAGCGGTTTCAGGGATCAATGGCTACACCTTC	CASSLAVSGINGYTF
TRBV7-3	many	-	TRBJ2-3	TGTGCCAGCAGCTTAAGCGTAGGGGATACGCAGTATTTT	CASSLSVGDTQYF
TRBV5-1	many	TRBD1	TRBJ2-1	TGCGCCAGCGGTATGGGACAGGGGGTAGCATACAATGAGCAGTTCTTC	CASGMGQGVAYNEQFF
TRBV29-1	-	-	TRBJ2-6	TGCAGCGTTGAAGACACGGGGGGCAACTCTGGGGCCAACGTCCTGACTTTC	CSVEDTGGNSGANVLTF
TRBV12-3/TRBV12-4	many	-	TRBJ1-5	TGTGCCAGCAACCGCAACAGGGATAGCAATCAGCCCCAGCATTTT	CASNRNRDSNQPQHF
TRBV27	many	-	TRBJ2-7	TGTGCCAGCAGTTTTCGTGTTAACCCATCGACACGAATTGCCTACGAGCAGTACTTC	CASSFRVNPSTRIAYEQYF
TRBV12-3/TRBV12-4	many	-	TRBJ2-5	TGTGCCAGCACCATGGACAGTCAAGAGACCCAGTACTTC	CASTMDSQETQYF
TRBV11-2	-	-	TRBJ2-5	TGTGCCAGCAGCTCAGGGTGGGGACAAGAGACCCAGTACTTC	CASSSGWGQETQYF
TRBV7-2	-	TRBD2	TRBJ2-3	TGTGCCAGCAGCCCCGGGACTAGCGCTAGCACAGATACGCAGTATTTT	CASSPGTSASTDTQYF
TRBV6-1	few	-	TRBJ2-1	TGTGCCAGCTCCAGGGGAGGGCCAAAGCATGAGCAGTTCTTC	CASSRGGPKHEQFF
TRBV12-3/TRBV12-4	-	TRBD2	TRBJ2-1	TGTGCCAGCAGCTCCCGACTAGCGGGAAGTAGTTTTTACAATGAGCAGTTCTTC	CASSSRLAGSSFYNEQFF
TRBV6-2/TRBV6-3	few	TRBD2	TRBJ2-2	TGTGCCAGCAGGGCACTAGCGGGTTTTCATGCGAACACCGGGGAGCTGTTTTTT	CASRALAGFHANTGELFF
TRBV7-9	many	-	TRBJ1-6	TGTGCCAGCAGCTTCGGGGGACCTAATTCACCCCTCCACTTT	CASSFGGPNSPLHF
TRBV10-3	-	-	TRBJ2-2	TGTGCCATCAGTGAGTCGACAGAAACGAACACCGGGGAGCTGTTTTTT	CAISESTETNTGELFF
TRBV5-1	-	TRBD2	TRBJ2-5	TGCGCCAGCAGCTTGGCCGTCGGCGGGGGGCGAGAGACCCAGTACTTC	CASSLAVGGGRETQYF
TRBV7-2	-	TRBD2	TRBJ2-1	TGTGCCAGCAGCTTAAGGGCGGGGGATTACAATGAGCAGTTCTTC	CASSLRAGDYNEQFF
TRBV29-1	-	-	TRBJ2-3	TGCAGCGTTCCCAGGGGAGGTACAGATACGCAGTATTTT	CSVPRGGTDTQYF
TRBV12-3/TRBV12-4	-	-	TRBJ2-1	TGTGCCAGCAGTTGGGATCAGTCGGAGCAGTTCTTC	CASSWDQSEQFF
TRBV6-1	many	TRBD2	TRBJ2-3	TGTGCCAGCAGTACGACTAGCGGGAGGTCCGGAGTAGATACGCAGTATTTT	CASSTTSGRSGVDTQYF
TRBV2	-	-	TRBJ1-6	TGTGCCAGCAGTGTACGAGGAACAGATAATTCACCCCTCCACTTT	CASSVRGTDNSPLHF
TRBV20-1	few	-	TRBJ2-3	TGCAGTGCGAACCTGAGATGGGGCACAGATACGCAGTATTTT	CSANLRWGTDTQYF
TRBV29-1	-	TRBD2	TRBJ2-5	TGCAGCGCGGGGGGGGATCGCCAAGAGACCCAGTACTTC	CSAGGDRQETQYF
TRBV20-1	-	-	TRBJ2-1	TGCAGTGCTAGAGACCCCGTCGGGAGTGGTGAGCAGTTCTTC	CSARDPVGSGEQFF
TRBV20-1	few	TRBD1	TRBJ2-7	TGCAGTGCTCCGGACAGGCCGGCCTCCTACGAGCAGTACTTC	CSAPDRPASYEQYF
TRBV25-1	few	TRBD1	TRBJ2-5	TGTGCCAGCAGTGAATCACAGGGGGGAGAGACCCAGTACTTC	CASSESQGGETQYF
TRBV20-1	-	-	TRBJ2-7	TGCAGTGCTCAGACAGGGGACTACTACGAGCAGTACTTC	CSAQTGDYYEQYF
TRBV3-1	few	TRBD2	TRBJ2-5	TGTGCCAGCAGCCAAGAGGGGGGAGCGGGAAACCAAGAGACCCAGTACTTC	CASSQEGGAGNQETQYF
TRBV11-2	-	-	TRBJ2-2	TGTGCCAGCAGAGGACTTCAGAACACCGGGGAGCTGTTTTTT	CASRGLQNTGELFF
TRBV28	-	-	TRBJ2-2	TGTGCCAGCAGTTTTATTAGGGCGAACACCGGGGAGCTGTTTTTT	CASSFIRANTGELFF
TRBV11-1	many	-	TRBJ1-5	TGTGCCAGCAGCCTCAGCACCGGGACAAAGAATAGCAATCAGCCCCAGCATTTT	CASSLSTGTKNSNQPQHF
TRBV4-2	few	-	TRBJ2-1	TGTGCCAGCAGCCAAGAGGGGACGGGAGTCCCCCGGGAGCAGTTCTTC	CASSQEGTGVPREQFF
TRBV20-1	-	-	TRBJ2-1	TGCAGTGCTAGAGATCAGGGCAGGGGCCATTACAATGAGCAGTTCTTC	CSARDQGRGHYNEQFF
TRBV4-3	-	-	TRBJ2-2	TGCGCCAGCAGCCAAGACAGGGTCACGGCGAACACCGGGGAGCTGTTTTTT	CASSQDRVTANTGELFF
TRBV10-3	few	TRBD1	TRBJ2-7	TGTGCCATCAGCACCACCGGGACAGGGATAACCTACGAGCAGTACTTC	CAISTTGTGITYEQYF
TRBV12-3/TRBV12-4	few	-	TRBJ2-7	TGTGCCAGCACTAAGAGGGGCTACGAGCAGTACTTC	CASTKRGYEQYF
TRBV5-1	many	-	TRBJ2-5	TGCGCCAGCAGACAGCAGGAGTCACGAGAGACCCAGTACTTC	CASRQQESRETQYF
TRBV25-1	few	-	TRBJ2-7	TGTGCCAGCAGTGAACTGTGGGAGCCCGATTCGAAGCAGTACTTC	CASSELWEPDSKQYF
TRBV5-5	many	-	TRBJ2-1	TGTGCCAGCAGCTTGACGGACACCCTCTCCTACAATGAGCAGTTCTTC	CASSLTDTLSYNEQFF
TRBV6-2/TRBV6-3	-	-	TRBJ1-1	TGTGCCAGCACCTGGGTTGAGGTAGGCGCTGAAGCTTTCTTT	CASTWVEVGAEAFF